This TCR beta chain was observed in a study of T-cell reconstitution after alpha-beta-depleted transplantation in children. The CDR3 covers 13 residues. The ends were cut back, 11 bases at V and 0 bases at J, with 14 bases in the middle. Researchers prepared the TCRbeta library using unique molecular identifiers, the study reports. TCRdb re-called the PCR reads with MiXCR, one entry per CDR3 protein. The sample yields around 580,000 distinct CDR3 sequences, over 20% seen once. V and J are TRBV12-3 or TRBV12-4 and TRBJ2-7; D unclear. This TCR was recovered from a boy under two years old with Wiskott-Aldrich syndrome, due to receive a stem cell transplant. Here the sequenced sample was PBMCs, taken before TCRalphabeta/CD19-depleted stem cell transplant. The CDR3 DNA reads as TGTGCCTCGGCTAGACCTAGCTCCTACGAGCAGTACTTC. Protein sequence: CASARPSSYEQYF.